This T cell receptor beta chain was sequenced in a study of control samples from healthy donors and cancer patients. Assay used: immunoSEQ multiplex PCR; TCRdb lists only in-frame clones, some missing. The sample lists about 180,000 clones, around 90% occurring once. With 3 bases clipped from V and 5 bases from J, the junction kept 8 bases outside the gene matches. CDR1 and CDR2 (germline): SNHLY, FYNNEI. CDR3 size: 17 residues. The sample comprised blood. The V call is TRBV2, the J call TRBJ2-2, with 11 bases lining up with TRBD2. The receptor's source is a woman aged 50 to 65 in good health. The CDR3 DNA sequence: TGTGCCAGCAGTGACTTGGGTAGCGGGGGGGCGACCGGGGAGCTGTTTTTT. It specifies CASSDLGSGGATGELFF.